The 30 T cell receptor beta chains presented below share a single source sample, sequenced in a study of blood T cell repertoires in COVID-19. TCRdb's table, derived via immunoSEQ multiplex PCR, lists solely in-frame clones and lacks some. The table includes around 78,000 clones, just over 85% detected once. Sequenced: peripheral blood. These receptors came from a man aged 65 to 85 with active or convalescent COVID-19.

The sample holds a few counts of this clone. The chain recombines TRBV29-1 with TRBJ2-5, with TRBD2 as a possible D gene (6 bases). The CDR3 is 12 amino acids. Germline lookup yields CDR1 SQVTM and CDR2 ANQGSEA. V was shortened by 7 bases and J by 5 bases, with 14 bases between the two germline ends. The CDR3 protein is CSAQGGAETQYF. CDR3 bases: TGCAGCGCCCAAGGCGGGGCGGAGACCCAGTACTTC.

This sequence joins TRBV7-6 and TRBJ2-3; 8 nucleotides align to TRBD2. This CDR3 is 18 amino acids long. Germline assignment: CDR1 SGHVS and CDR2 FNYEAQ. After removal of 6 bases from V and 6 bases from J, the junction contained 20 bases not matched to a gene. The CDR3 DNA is TGTGCCAGCAGTTTCGTTCCGGGGACTAGTATGGGTGATGATACGCAGTATTTT. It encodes CASSFVPGTSMGDDTQYF.

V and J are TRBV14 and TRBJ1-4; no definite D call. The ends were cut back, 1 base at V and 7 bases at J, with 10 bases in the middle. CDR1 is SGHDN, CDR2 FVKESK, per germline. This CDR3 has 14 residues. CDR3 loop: CASSQVGAGEKLFF. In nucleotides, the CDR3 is TGTGCCAGCAGCCAAGTGGGCGCGGGTGAAAAACTGTTTTTT.

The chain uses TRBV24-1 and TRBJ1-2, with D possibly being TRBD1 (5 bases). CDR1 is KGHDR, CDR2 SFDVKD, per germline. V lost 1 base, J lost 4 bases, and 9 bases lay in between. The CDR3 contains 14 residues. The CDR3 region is CATSDFTTAYGYTF. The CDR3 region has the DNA TGTGCCACCAGTGATTTTACGACAGCCTATGGCTACACCTTC.

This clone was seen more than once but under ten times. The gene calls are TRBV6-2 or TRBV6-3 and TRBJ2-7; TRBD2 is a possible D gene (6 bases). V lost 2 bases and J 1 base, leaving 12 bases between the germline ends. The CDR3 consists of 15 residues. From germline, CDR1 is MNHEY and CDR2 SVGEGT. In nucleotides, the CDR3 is TGTGCCAGCAGTTACCAAGGTAGCGGATCCTACGAGCAGTACTTC. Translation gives CASSYQGSGSYEQYF.

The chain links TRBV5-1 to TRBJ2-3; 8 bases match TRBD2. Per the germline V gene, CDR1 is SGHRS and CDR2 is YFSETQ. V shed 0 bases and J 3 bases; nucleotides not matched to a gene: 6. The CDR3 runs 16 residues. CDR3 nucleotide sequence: TGCGCCAGCAGCTTGGCCCCCCGGGGGGGGACAGATACGCAGTATTTT. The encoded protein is CASSLAPRGGTDTQYF.

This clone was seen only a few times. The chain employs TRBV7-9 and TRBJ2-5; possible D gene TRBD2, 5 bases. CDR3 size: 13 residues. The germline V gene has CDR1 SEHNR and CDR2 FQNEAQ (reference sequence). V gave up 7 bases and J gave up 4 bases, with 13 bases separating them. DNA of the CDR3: TGTGCCAGCACCCTGCGAGGAGGAGAGACCCAGTACTTC. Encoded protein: CASTLRGGETQYF.

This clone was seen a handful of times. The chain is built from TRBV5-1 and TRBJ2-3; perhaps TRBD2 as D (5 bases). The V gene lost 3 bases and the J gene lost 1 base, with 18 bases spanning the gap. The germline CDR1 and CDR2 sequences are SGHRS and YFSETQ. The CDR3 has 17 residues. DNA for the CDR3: TGCGCCAGCAGCTCCTCCCCAAGCGGAAGAGGCACAGATACGCAGTATTTT. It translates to CASSSSPSGRGTDTQYF.

CDR3 coding DNA: TGTGCCAGCTCACCACAGGGGGAGACATCCTACGAGCAGTACTTC. Translated, it gives CASSPQGETSYEQYF. The chain joins TRBV18 to TRBJ2-7, with a possible D match to TRBD1 (6 bases). Germline V gene lookup returns CDR1 KGHSH and CDR2 LQKENI. This CDR3 contains 15 residues. Trimming removed 1 base at V and 1 base at J, with 11 bases between.

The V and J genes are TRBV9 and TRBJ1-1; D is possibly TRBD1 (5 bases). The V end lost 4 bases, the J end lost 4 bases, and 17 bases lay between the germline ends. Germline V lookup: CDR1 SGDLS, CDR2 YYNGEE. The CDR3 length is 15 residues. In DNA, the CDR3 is TGTGCCAGCAGCCCAAATCCAGGGTTTGGCACTGAAGCTTTCTTT. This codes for CASSPNPGFGTEAFF.

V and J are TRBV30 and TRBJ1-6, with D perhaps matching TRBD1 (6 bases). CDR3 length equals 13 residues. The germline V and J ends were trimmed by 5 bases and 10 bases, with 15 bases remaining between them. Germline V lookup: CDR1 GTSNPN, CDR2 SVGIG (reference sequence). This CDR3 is CAWARQGISPLHF. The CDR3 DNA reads TGTGCCTGGGCCCGGCAGGGGATATCACCCCTCCACTTT.

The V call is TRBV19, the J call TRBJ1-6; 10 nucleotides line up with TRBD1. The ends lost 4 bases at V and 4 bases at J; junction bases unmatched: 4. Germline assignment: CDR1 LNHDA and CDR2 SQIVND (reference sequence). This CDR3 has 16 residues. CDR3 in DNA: TGTGCCAGTAGTAGAAGACAGGGGGCTTATAATTCACCCCTCCACTTT. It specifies CASSRRQGAYNSPLHF.

The CDR3 loop reads CASSLQQGSGETQYF. The CDR3 DNA sequence: TGTGCCAGCAGCTTACAACAGGGGTCCGGGGAGACCCAGTACTTC. The rearrangement uses TRBV7-2 and TRBJ2-5; 7 bases map to TRBD1. CDR1 is SGHTA, CDR2 FQGNSA, per germline. V shed 2 bases and J 5 bases; nucleotides not matched to a gene: 8. The CDR3 contains 15 residues.

The CDR3 DNA is TGTGCCTGGAGGACTAGCGGTAACACCGGGGAGCTGTTTTTT. This translates into CAWRTSGNTGELFF. The rearrangement links TRBV30 to TRBJ2-2; TRBD2 matches at 9 bases. The V gene end was trimmed by 3 bases and the J gene end by 2 bases; junction bases not matched to a gene: 1. CDR3 length: 14 residues. Germline CDR1 and CDR2: GTSNPN and SVGIG (reference sequence).

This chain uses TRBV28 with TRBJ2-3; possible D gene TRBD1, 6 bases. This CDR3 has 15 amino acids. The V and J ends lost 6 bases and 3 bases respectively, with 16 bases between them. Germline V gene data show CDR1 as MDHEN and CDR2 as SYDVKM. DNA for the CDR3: TGTGCCAGCAGCCCCCGTGGGGGCGAAACAGATACGCAGTATTTT. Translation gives CASSPRGGETDTQYF.

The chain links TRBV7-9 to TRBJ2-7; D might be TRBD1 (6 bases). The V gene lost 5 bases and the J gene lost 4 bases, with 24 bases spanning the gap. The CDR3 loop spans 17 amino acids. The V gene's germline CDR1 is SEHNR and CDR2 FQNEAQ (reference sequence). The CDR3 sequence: CASSTKPSGQSPYEQYF. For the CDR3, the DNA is TGTGCCAGCAGCACAAAACCCTCCGGACAGAGCCCTTACGAGCAGTACTTC. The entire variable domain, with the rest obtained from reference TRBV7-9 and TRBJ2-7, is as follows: DTGVSQNPRHKITKRGQNVTFRCDPISEHNRLYWYRQTLGQGPEFLTYFQNEAQLEKSRLLSDRFSAERPKGSFSTLEIQRTEQGDSAMYLCASSTKPSGQSPYEQYFGPGTRLTVT.

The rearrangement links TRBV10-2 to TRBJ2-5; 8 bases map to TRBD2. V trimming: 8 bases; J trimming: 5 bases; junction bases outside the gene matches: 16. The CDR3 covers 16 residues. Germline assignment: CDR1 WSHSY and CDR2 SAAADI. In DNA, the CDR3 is TGCGCCAGCTCCAGAAACTATGCGGCTAGCGGGGAGACCCAGTACTTC. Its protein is CASSRNYAASGETQYF.

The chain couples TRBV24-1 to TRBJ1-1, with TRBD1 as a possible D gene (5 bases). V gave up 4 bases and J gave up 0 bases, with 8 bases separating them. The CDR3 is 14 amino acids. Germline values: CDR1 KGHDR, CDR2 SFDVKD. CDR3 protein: CATSEGGLNTEAFF. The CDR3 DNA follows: TGTGCCACCAGTGAGGGGGGGTTGAACACTGAAGCTTTCTTT.

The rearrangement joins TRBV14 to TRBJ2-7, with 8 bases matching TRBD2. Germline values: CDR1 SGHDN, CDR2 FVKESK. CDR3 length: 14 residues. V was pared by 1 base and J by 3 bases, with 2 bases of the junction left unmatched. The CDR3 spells CASSQVGTSYEQYF. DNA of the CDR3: TGTGCCAGCAGCCAAGTTGGGACTAGCTACGAGCAGTACTTC.

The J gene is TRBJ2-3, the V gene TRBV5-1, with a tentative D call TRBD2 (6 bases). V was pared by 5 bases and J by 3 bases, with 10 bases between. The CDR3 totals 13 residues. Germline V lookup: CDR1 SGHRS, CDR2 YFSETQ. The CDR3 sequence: CASSVAGTDTQYF. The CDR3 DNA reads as TGCGCCAGCAGTGTGGCGGGGACAGATACGCAGTATTTT.

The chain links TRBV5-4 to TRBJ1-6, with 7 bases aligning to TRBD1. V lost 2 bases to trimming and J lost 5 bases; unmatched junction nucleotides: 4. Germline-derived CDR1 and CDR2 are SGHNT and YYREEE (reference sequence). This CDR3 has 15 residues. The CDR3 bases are TGTGCCAGCAGCTTACCAGGGGGAAATAATTCACCCCTCCACTTT. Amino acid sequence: CASSLPGGNNSPLHF.

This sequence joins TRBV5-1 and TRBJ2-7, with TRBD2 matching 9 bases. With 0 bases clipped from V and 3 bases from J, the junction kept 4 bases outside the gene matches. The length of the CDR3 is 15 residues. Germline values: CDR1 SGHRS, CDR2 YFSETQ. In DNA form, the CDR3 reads TGCGCCAGCAGCTTGGTGGCGGGAGGGAACTACGAGCAGTACTTC. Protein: CASSLVAGGNYEQYF.

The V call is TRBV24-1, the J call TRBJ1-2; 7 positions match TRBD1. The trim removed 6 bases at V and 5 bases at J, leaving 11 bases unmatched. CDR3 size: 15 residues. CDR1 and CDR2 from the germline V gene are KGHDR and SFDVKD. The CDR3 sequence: CATSTLDRERYGYTF. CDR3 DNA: TGTGCCACCAGTACCCTTGACAGGGAGAGGTATGGCTACACCTTC.

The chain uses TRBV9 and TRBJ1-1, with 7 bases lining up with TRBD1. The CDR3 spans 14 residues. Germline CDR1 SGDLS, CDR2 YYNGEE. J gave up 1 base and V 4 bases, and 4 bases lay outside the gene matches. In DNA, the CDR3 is TGTGCCAGCAGCATCCGGGACAGGAACACTGAAGCTTTCTTT. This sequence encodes CASSIRDRNTEAFF.

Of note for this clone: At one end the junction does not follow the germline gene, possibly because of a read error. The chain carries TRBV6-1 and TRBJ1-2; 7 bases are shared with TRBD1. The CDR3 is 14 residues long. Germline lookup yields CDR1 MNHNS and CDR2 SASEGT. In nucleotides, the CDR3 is TGTGCCAGCAGCGAAGAGGGGGCCTTTTATGGCTACACCTTC. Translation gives CASSEEGAFYGYTF.

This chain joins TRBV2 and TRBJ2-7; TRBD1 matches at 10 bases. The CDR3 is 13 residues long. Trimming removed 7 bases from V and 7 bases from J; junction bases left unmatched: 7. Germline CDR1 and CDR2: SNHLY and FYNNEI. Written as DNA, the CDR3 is TGTGCCAGCACTGACAGGGGGCCGGGGGAGCAGTACTTC. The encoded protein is CASTDRGPGEQYF.

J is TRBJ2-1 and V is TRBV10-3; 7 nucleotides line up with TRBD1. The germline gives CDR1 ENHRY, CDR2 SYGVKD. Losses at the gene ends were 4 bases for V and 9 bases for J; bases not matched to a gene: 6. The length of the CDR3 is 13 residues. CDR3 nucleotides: TGTGCCATCAGTGTCCGAGGGGGCACTGAGCAGTTCTTC. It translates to CAISVRGGTEQFF.

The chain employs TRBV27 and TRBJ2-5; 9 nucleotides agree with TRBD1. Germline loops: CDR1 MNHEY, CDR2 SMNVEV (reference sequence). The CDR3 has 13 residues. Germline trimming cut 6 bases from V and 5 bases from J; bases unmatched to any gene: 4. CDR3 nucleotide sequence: TGTGCCAGCAGAAATACAGGGGGCGAGACCCAGTACTTC. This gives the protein CASRNTGGETQYF.

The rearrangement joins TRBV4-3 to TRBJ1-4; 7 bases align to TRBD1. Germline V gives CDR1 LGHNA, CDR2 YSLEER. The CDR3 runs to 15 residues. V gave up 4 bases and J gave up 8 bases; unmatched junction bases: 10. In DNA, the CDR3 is TGCGCCAGCAGCCCATCCCAGGGGGTCGGGGAAAAACTGTTTTTT. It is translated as CASSPSQGVGEKLFF.

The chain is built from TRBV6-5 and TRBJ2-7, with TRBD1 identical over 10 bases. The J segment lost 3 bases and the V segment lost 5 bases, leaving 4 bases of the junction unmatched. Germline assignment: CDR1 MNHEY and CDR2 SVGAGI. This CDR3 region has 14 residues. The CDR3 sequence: CASSRTGGFYEQYF. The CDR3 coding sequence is TGTGCCAGCAGTAGGACAGGGGGATTCTACGAGCAGTACTTC.